This T cell receptor (beta chain) was sequenced during a study of beta chain features in type 1 diabetes. With 0 bases clipped from V and 9 bases from J, the junction kept 5 bases outside the gene matches. CDR3 size: 14 residues. Germline CDR1 and CDR2: SGHRS and YFSETQ. This clone came up a few times. The antigen remains unidentified. The study reverse transcribed the entire isolated RNA, so it sequenced expressed TCRB transcripts. The average read count of naive, central memory and regulatory T cell samples was some 3.9 million. Produced via immunoSEQ multiplex PCR; TCRdb's table is partial and in-frame only. The table includes about 330,000 clones, roughly 9.6% detected once. Study-wide results and limits: Shortening of TCRB CDR3s, moderate but significant, appeared in all four CD4+ subsets of Type 1 diabetes patients. In the patient group, naive, central memory and Treg TCRB repertoires seemed more alike than in the healthy donor group.

The receptor was isolated from a woman in her thirties in good health. The chain carries TRBV5-1 and TRBJ2-7, with 11 nucleotides matching TRBD1. The sample was naive CD4+ T cells from blood. The CDR3 region is CASSLAGTGGAQYF. The CDR3, as DNA: TGCGCCAGCAGCTTGGCCGGGACAGGGGGGGCGCAGTACTTC.